Below, 10 T cell receptor beta chains from the same sample are listed, as sequenced in a study of shared clonotypes between healthy human individuals. The method was immunoSEQ multiplex PCR; TCRdb's version includes in-frame clones alone and lacks a portion of them. The sample gives 100,000 to 120,000 clones, about 70% of which show up once; about 24% is in the top ten. The specimen sequenced was memory CD8+ T cells sorted from blood. The subset here: CD45RO+ cells pooled with CCR7-negative TemRA cells. Every receptor here comes from a woman aged 30 to 39 in good health.

This clone was seen many times. J is TRBJ2-2 and V is TRBV29-1; 7 positions agree with TRBD1. Germline loops: CDR1 SQVTM, CDR2 ANQGSEA. CDR3 length: 14 amino acids. The trim removed 6 bases at V and 1 base at J, leaving 5 bases unmatched. The CDR3 region is CSVPGQRNTGELFF. The CDR3 DNA follows: TGCAGCGTCCCGGGACAGAGGAACACCGGGGAGCTGTTTTTT.

J is TRBJ2-5 and V is TRBV29-1; possible D gene TRBD1, 5 bases. The J call may be wrong; the DNA end is better matched by TRBJ2-7. CDR3 length: 14 residues. From germline, CDR1 is SQVTM and CDR2 ANQGSEA. This CDR3 is CSVDVQGTPYEQYF. Written as DNA, the CDR3 is TGCAGCGTTGATGTCCAGGGCACCCCCTACGAGCAGTACTTC.

This sequence joins TRBV30 and TRBJ1-3, with 8 nucleotides matching TRBD1. The CDR3 is 13 residues long. The trim removed 5 bases at V and 0 bases at J, leaving 0 bases unmatched. Germline loops: CDR1 GTSNPN, CDR2 SVGIG (reference sequence). The CDR3 is CAWDRGSGNTIYF. The CDR3 DNA follows: TGTGCCTGGGACAGGGGCTCTGGAAACACCATATATTTT.

This chain uses TRBV7-2 with TRBJ1-1; no clear D gene. CDR1 is SGHTA and CDR2 is FQGNSA in the germline V gene. The CDR3 has 13 amino acids. With 4 bases removed from V and 5 bases from J, the gap between germline ends came to 11 bases. The CDR3 is CASSSATWTEAFF. Here the CDR3 DNA reads TGTGCCAGCAGCTCGGCTACGTGGACTGAAGCTTTCTTT. Filled out from reference TRBV7-2 and TRBJ1-1, the complete variable domain reads GAGVSQSPSNKVTEKGKDVELRCDPISGHTALYWYRQSLGQGLEFLIYFQGNSAPDKSGLPSDRFSAERTGGSVSTLTIQRTQQEDSAVYLCASSSATWTEAFFGQGTRLTVV.

The chain employs TRBV27 and TRBJ2-7; no reliable D call. V lost 3 bases and J lost 2, with 8 bases in between. Germline CDR1 MNHEY, CDR2 SMNVEV (reference sequence). CDR3 size: 13 residues. CDR3: CASSFGQPYEQYF. In DNA form, the CDR3 reads TGTGCCAGCAGTTTTGGGCAGCCCTACGAGCAGTACTTC.

In DNA, the CDR3 is TGTGCCAGCAGTGTGACCGGGCCCGCCTACGAGCAGTACTTC. It yields the protein CASSVTGPAYEQYF. V usage is TRBV25-1 and J usage is TRBJ2-5, with no clear D. The closer fit of TRBJ2-7 to the DNA end suggests the J call may be wrong. The CDR3 sequence is 14 residues long. Looked up from germline, CDR1 is MGHDK and CDR2 is SYGVNS.

The chain joins TRBV7-9 to TRBJ2-3, with a weak D call TRBD1 (5 bases). Per the germline V gene, CDR1 is SEHNR and CDR2 is FQNEAQ (reference sequence). The CDR3 runs to 15 residues. The V end was cut by 5 bases, the J end by 2 bases, with 14 bases between. CDR3 DNA: TGTGCCAGCAGCCACTCGGACACTTTCACAGATACGCAGTATTTT. Its protein is CASSHSDTFTDTQYF.

The table lists this clone with a few counts. J is TRBJ2-1 and V is TRBV5-5; D gene ambiguous. CDR1 is SGHKS and CDR2 is YYEKEE in the germline V gene (reference sequence). The CDR3 has 11 residues. Trimming cost V 0 bases and J 10 bases, with 5 bases left between them. DNA of the CDR3: TGTGCCAGCAGCTTGGACTCGGAGCAGTTCTTC. Its protein is CASSLDSEQFF.

The chain joins TRBV28 to TRBJ2-3; TRBD1 aligns across 10 bases. The CDR3 has 16 amino acids. With V trimmed by 5 bases and J by 2 bases, 7 bases remained unmatched. Germline V CDR1 and CDR2: MDHEN, SYDVKM. CDR3 in DNA: TGTGCCAGCAGTCCCTATGGACAGGGGGACACAGATACGCAGTATTTT. Protein product: CASSPYGQGDTDTQYF.

V usage is TRBV16 and J usage is TRBJ2-5; 9 nucleotides match TRBD1. The J call could be wrong; TRBJ2-7 is a better fit for the DNA end. Germline CDR1 reads KGHSY; CDR2 reads FQNENV. The CDR3 loop spans 15 amino acids. Here the CDR3 reads CASSQGTGLNYEQYF. The CDR3 region has the DNA TGTGCCAGCAGCCAAGGGACAGGGCTAAATTACGAGCAGTACTTC.